The source of this T cell receptor beta chain is a study of T cell repertoires in cytomegalovirus infection. Whole-study context: An indication of both CMV infection and matching HLA type came from public TCR beta signatures. Study-level points and caveats: The response measured ex vivo was dominated by TCR beta clonotypes (HLA-C-restricted and CMV-specific). CMV carriers with the relevant HLA were identified by cumulative public TCR beta family frequency.

Comments on this clonotype: Its antigen is currently unknown.

Deletions cut 6 bases from V and 8 bases from J, with 19 bases between. The CDR3 totals 14 residues. Via MiXCR, TCRdb re-called the reads, giving one row per CDR3 protein. The sample consists of approximately 750,000 distinct CDR3 sequences, roughly 35% of them appearing once. Sequenced sample: PBMCs. V usage is TRBV12-3 or TRBV12-4 and J usage is TRBJ1-2; TRBD1 might be the D (5 bases). The receptor comes from a human donor in good health (CMV status not recorded). Some clones in this sample may be carry-over from other donors' samples. The CDR3 DNA reads TGTGCCAGCAGCCGCTCAAGGGGAAGTAGAGGCTACACCTTC. Amino acid sequence: CASSRSRGSRGYTF.